This TCR beta chain derives from a study of PD-1 blockade in classical Hodgkin lymphoma. Study details: Treatment was intravenous nivolumab, 3 mg/kg every 2 weeks, until progression. Findings of the study overall: At C4D1, TCR diversity had climbed significantly for CD4+ cells, though not for CD8+ cells. Any patient who commenced nivolumab under 1 year after ASCT was excluded.

All patients experienced relapse after autologous stem cell transplantation, and brentuximab vedotin exposure was variable. Relapsed/refractory classical Hodgkin lymphoma patients had complete, partial or progressive responses. Method: immunoSEQ multiplex PCR; TCRdb's copy keeps in-frame clones and lacks some. There are about 40,000 clones in the sample; approximately 70% occur only once, and around 3% lies in the top ten. This clone qualifies as medium-sized (0.01 to 0.1%). Its target is unknown. This sample comprised peripheral blood mononuclear cells (PBMCs), obtained at baseline. The sequence was obtained from a human donor with classical Hodgkin lymphoma.

CDR3 sequence reads: CASSLGGEQFF. The CDR3 nucleotides are TGTGCCAGCAGTCTGGGCGGTGAGCAGTTCTTC. J is TRBJ2-1 and V is TRBV28; the D is unclear. The CDR3 consists of 11 residues. Germline assignment: CDR1 MDHEN and CDR2 SYDVKM. V was shortened by 5 bases and J by 9 bases, with 8 bases between the two germline ends.